This TCR beta chain originates from a study of T cell repertoires in cytomegalovirus infection. Overall study results and limits: Identification of carriers of CMV plus the relevant HLA was achieved through cumulative public TCR beta family frequency.

As regards this clonotype: Its antigen is undetermined.

V dropped 1 base and J dropped 2 bases, with 8 bases sitting between them. Germline-derived CDR1 and CDR2 are LGHDT and YNNKEL (reference sequence). The CDR3 spans 14 residues. TCRdb re-analysed the reads in MiXCR, keeping a single row per CDR3 protein. In the table there are 400,000 to 550,000 distinct CDR3 sequences, 11% of which are singletons. Sample: PBMCs. The clonotype was recovered from a human donor in good health (CMV status not recorded). Some clones in this sample may be carry-over from other donors' samples. The rearrangement links TRBV3-1 to TRBJ1-2; D gene unclear. The CDR3 coding sequence is TGTGCCAGCAGCCAAGCTCTAAGGAACTATGGCTACACCTTC. Translated, it gives CASSQALRNYGYTF.